This T cell receptor (beta chain) was documented in a study of CD8+ T cells in alopecia areata. Isolated RNA was reverse transcribed into cDNA used as the sequencing template. This table comes from immunoSEQ multiplex PCR, and its TCRdb copy is limited to in-frame clones, with some not included. Of 150,000 to 200,000 clones listed, roughly 66% are singletons. From PBMCs, CD4+ and CD8+ T cells were sorted. Germline values: CDR1 MNHEY, CDR2 SVGAGI. V lost 8 bases, J lost 7 bases, and 7 bases stayed unmatched. This CDR3 has 13 residues. This clone turned up a few times. This clonotype was obtained from a human donor with alopecia areata. This chain connects TRBV6-5 to TRBJ2-3; 9 bases are a match to TRBD2. The sample here was CD8+ T cells sorted from blood, taken at week 0. The CDR3 loop is CASGLAGWNTQYF. DNA for the CDR3: TGTGCCAGCGGCCTAGCGGGGTGGAATACGCAGTATTTT.